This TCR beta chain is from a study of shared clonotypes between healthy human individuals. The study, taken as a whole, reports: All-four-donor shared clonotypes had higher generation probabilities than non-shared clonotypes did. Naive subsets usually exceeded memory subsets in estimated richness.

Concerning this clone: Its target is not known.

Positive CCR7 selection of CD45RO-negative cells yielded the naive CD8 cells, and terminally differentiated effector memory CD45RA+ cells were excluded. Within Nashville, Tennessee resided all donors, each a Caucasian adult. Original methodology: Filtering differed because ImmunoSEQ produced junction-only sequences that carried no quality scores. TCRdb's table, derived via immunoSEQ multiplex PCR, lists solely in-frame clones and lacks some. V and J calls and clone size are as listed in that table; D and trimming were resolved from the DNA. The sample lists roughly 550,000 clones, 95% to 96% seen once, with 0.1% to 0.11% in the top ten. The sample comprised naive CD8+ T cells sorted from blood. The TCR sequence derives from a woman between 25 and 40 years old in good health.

The CDR3 region is CASSDPREAYNEQFF. CDR3 DNA: TGTGCCAGCAGTGACCCGCGGGAGGCCTACAATGAGCAGTTCTTC. The genes are TRBV2 and TRBJ2-1; the match to TRBD2 covers 8 bases. Germline CDR1 reads SNHLY; CDR2 reads FYNNEI. This CDR3 comprises 15 residues. Germline trimming cut 3 bases from V and 2 bases from J; bases unmatched to any gene: 3.